This is a list of T cell receptor beta chains from one sample in a study of siplizumab effects on memory and regulatory T cells. Sequencing was performed with immunoSEQ multiplex PCR; in TCRdb, only in-frame clones are kept and a portion is missing. The sample consists of 80,000 to 95,000 clones, 95% of them appearing once. Source material: CD8+ T cells sorted from blood. The source is a human donor in good health. Both conserved end residues are part of each CDR3. D genes are given only for firm matches. The size of a clone is reported for some rows only, either as once, few or many, or as a class for expanded clones.

>-|13|TRBJ2-7|TRBV28|-
TGTGCCAGCAGCCCTGTCACTAGCTACGAGCAGTACTTC
CASSPVTSYEQYF
>-|12|TRBJ2-7|TRBV2|-
TGTGCCAGCCACCTCTCAGGATACGAGCAGTACTTC
CASHLSGYEQYF
>-|17|TRBJ2-5|TRBV5-8|-
TGTGCCAGCAGCGTAGGGGGACGGTATTCCCCCCAGGAGACCCAGTACTTC
CASSVGGRYSPQETQYF
>-|16|TRBJ2-7|TRBV5-4|once
TGTGCCAGCAGCCCCCCGGGGACGGTGAGCTCCTACGAGCAGTACTTC
CASSPPGTVSSYEQYF
>-|17|TRBJ2-2|TRBV28|-
TGTGCCAGCAGTACTTCTCTGGTAGTAGGTCATCACGGGGAGCTGTTTTTT
CASSTSLVVGHHGELFF
>-|14|TRBJ2-3|TRBV28|-
TGTGCCAGCAGTTTTTCCGGAGGAACAGATACGCAGTATTTT
CASSFSGGTDTQYF
>-|11|TRBJ2-7|TRBV30|-
TGTGCCTGGGGGGCGGCCTACGAGCAGTACTTC
CAWGAAYEQYF
>-|12|TRBJ2-1|TRBV19|-
TGTGCCAGTGGCGTCTCCTACAATGAGCAGTTCTTC
CASGVSYNEQFF
>TRBD1|15|TRBJ2-7|TRBV4-1|-
TGCGCCAGCAGCGAAGACGGACAGGGGGCTTACGAGCAGTACTTC
CASSEDGQGAYEQYF
>TRBD2|15|TRBJ2-1|TRBV7-9|-
TGTGCCAGCAGCTGGGGACTAGCGGGAGCCAATGAGCAGTTCTTC
CASSWGLAGANEQFF
>TRBD2|15|TRBJ2-7|TRBV27|-
TGTGCCAGCAGTATTAGCGGGAGCGAATGGTACGAGCAGTACTTC
CASSISGSEWYEQYF
>TRBD1|16|TRBJ2-7|TRBV19|-
TGTGCCAGTAGTTTTTGGATGGGGACAGGGATCTACGAGCAGTACTTC
CASSFWMGTGIYEQYF
>TRBD1|14|TRBJ1-1|TRBV7-9|-
TGTGCCAGCGCACTCGGGACAGGGTACACTGAAGCTTTCTTT
CASALGTGYTEAFF
>TRBD2|13|TRBJ2-1|TRBV5-6|-
TGTGCCAGCAGCACCGCTAGCGGGAATGAGCAGTTCTTC
CASSTASGNEQFF
>TRBD2|14|TRBJ2-7|TRBV6-5|-
TGTGCCAGCAGTTACGGACTAGCGGACTACGAGCAGTACTTC
CASSYGLADYEQYF
>-|13|TRBJ1-2|TRBV27|-
TGTGCCAGCAGTTTTGGGAGAAACTATGGCTACACCTTC
CASSFGRNYGYTF
>TRBD2|17|TRBJ2-7|TRBV13|-
TGTGCCAGCAGCCCCTACCGGAGGGAGGGGAGCTCCTACGAGCAGTACTTC
CASSPYRREGSSYEQYF
>TRBD2|15|TRBJ2-7|TRBV9|-
TGTGCCAGCAGCCTCCCGGCTAGCGGCTCCTACGAGCAGTACTTC
CASSLPASGSYEQYF
>TRBD2|13|TRBJ2-3|TRBV6-5|-
TGTGCCAGCAGTTTGGCGGGAGTTGATACGCAGTATTTT
CASSLAGVDTQYF
>-|16|TRBJ2-5|TRBV7-2|-
TGTGCCAGCAGCCCCCCGCCGGACAGCCAGGTGGGGACCCAGTACTTC
CASSPPPDSQVGTQYF
>TRBD2|17|TRBJ2-5|TRBV15|-
TGTGCCACCAGCAGACCTCAAGGGACTAGCGGGAGTGAGACCCAGTACTTC
CATSRPQGTSGSETQYF
>-|13|TRBJ1-1|TRBV4-2|-
TGTGCCAGCAGCCAAGAGGATAAGGCTGAAGCTTTCTTT
CASSQEDKAEAFF
>-|15|TRBJ2-1|TRBV15|-
TGTGCCACCAGCAGAGAAGCAGGGTTTAACAATGAGCAGTTCTTC
CATSREAGFNNEQFF
>-|15|TRBJ2-7|TRBV13|once
TGTGCCAGCAGCTTAGGAGGCGGAAGCTCCTACGAGCAGTACTTC
CASSLGGGSSYEQYF
>-|15|TRBJ2-1|TRBV27|once
TGTGCCAGCAGGGTAAATAGCGGTACCTACAATGAGCAGTTCTTC
CASRVNSGTYNEQFF
>-|11|TRBJ2-7|TRBV28|-
TGTGCCAGTTCCCGAGCCTACGAGCAGTACTTC
CASSRAYEQYF
>-|13|TRBJ2-3|TRBV7-9|-
TGTGCCAGCAGCTCGGCACTAAGAGATACGCAGTATTTT
CASSSALRDTQYF
>-|13|TRBJ2-1|TRBV7-9|-
TGTGCCAGCAGCGGTTTGTCCTACAATGAGCAGTTCTTC
CASSGLSYNEQFF
>-|14|TRBJ2-7|TRBV10-1|-
TGCGCCAGCAGTGAAAGGACGGACACCTACGAGCAGTACTTC
CASSERTDTYEQYF
>-|12|TRBJ2-1|TRBV15|-
TGTGCCACCAGCGAAGTACGGGCAGAGCAGTTCTTC
CATSEVRAEQFF
>-|15|TRBJ2-7|TRBV5-1|-
TGCGCCAGCAGCTGGATCGGGGGTACCCCCAGGGAGCAGTACTTC
CASSWIGGTPREQYF
>-|15|TRBJ2-1|TRBV27|-
TGTGCCAGCAGTTCCCGGGAGAGCTCCTACAATGAGCAGTTCTTC
CASSSRESSYNEQFF
>TRBD1|18|TRBJ1-5|TRBV4-1|-
TGCGCCAGCAGCCAAGGTTACTGGGACAGGGGGCTGAGTCAGCCCCAGCATTTT
CASSQGYWDRGLSQPQHF
>-|14|TRBJ2-7|TRBV6-5|once
TGTGCCAGCAGTTACTCGCCAGGGAACGGCGAGCAGTACTTC
CASSYSPGNGEQYF
>TRBD2|17|TRBJ2-1|TRBV13|-
TGTGCCAGCAGCTTGATTTTCAGCGGGAGGGCAGGGAATGAGCAGTTCTTC
CASSLIFSGRAGNEQFF
>-|14|TRBJ2-7|TRBV11-1|-
TGTGCCAGCAGCCGGGTTCTCAACTCCTACGAGCAGTACTTC
CASSRVLNSYEQYF
>TRBD1|16|TRBJ2-7|TRBV6-5|once
TGTGCCAGCAGTTACTCTAGGGACAGGGGGCCCAACGAGCAGTACTTC
CASSYSRDRGPNEQYF
>TRBD2|15|TRBJ2-3|TRBV27|-
TGTGCCAGCAGTTTCTCACTAGCGGGAGCAGATACGCAGTATTTT
CASSFSLAGADTQYF
>-|13|TRBJ2-2|TRBV5-1|-
TGCGCCAGCAGCTTGGATCCCACCGGGGAGCTGTTTTTT
CASSLDPTGELFF
>-|14|TRBJ1-5|TRBV28|-
TGTGCTAGTCACAGGGAGGGAAGCAATCAGCCCCAGCATTTT
CASHREGSNQPQHF
>TRBD2|15|TRBJ2-1|TRBV9|-
TGTGCCAGCAGCGGGACTAGCGGGAATTACAATGAGCAGTTCTTC
CASSGTSGNYNEQFF